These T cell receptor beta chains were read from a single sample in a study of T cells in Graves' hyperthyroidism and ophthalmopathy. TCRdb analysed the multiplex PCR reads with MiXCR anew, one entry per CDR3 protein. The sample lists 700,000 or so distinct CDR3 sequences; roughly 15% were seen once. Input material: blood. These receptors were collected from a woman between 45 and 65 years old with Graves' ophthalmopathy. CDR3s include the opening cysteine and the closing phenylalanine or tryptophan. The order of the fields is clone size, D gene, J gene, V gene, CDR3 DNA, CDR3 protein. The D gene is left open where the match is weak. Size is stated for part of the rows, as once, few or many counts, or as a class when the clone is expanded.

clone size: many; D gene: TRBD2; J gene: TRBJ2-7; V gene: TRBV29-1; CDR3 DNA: TGCAGCGTTGGACTAGCGGGAGGCTACGAGCAGTACTTC; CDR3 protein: CSVGLAGGYEQYF
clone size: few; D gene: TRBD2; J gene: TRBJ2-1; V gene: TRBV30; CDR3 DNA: TGTGCCTGGAGAGAACTAGCGGGAGAGTACAATGAGCAGTTCTTC; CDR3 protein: CAWRELAGEYNEQFF
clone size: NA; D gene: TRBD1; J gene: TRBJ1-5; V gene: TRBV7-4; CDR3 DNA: TGTGCCAGCAGCTCGGGACAGGGGCCTTATAGCAATCAGCCCCAGCATTTT; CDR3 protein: CASSSGQGPYSNQPQHF
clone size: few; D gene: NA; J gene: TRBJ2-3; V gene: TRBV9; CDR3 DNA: TGTGCCAGCAGCGTAGCTGCAAGGACAGATACGCAGTATTTT; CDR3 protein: CASSVAARTDTQYF
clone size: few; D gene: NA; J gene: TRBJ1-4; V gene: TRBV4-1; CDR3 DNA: TGCGCCAGCAGCCAATCGCGGGGTGTAAAGGGTGAAAAACTGGTTTTT; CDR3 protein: CASSQSRGVKGEKLVF
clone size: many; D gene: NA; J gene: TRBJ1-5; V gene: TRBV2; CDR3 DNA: TGTGCCAGCAGTGAAGGCAGTCTCTCTCAGCCCCAGCATTTT; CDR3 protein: CASSEGSLSQPQHF
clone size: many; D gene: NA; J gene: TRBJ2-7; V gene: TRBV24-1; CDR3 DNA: TGTGCCACCAGTGTGGGCTCCGGCTACGAGCAGTACTTC; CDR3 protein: CATSVGSGYEQYF
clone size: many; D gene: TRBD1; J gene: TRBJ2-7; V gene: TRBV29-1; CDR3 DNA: TGCAGCGTTCGACAGGGGACCCTTGCCTACGAGCAGTACTTC; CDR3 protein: CSVRQGTLAYEQYF
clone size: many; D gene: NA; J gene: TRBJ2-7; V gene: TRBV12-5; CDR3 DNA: TGTGCTAGTGGTTTGGCCCCCAATGGGGCCTACGAGCAGTACTTC; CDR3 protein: CASGLAPNGAYEQYF
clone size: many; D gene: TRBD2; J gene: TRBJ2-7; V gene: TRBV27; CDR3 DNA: TGTGCCAGCAGTAATACCTTCGGACTAGATCTCGAGCAGTACTTC; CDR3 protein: CASSNTFGLDLEQYF
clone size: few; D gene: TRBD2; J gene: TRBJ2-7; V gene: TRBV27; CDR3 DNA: TGTGCCAGCAGGTCTTTAACTAGCGGGAGGTACGAGCAGTACTTC; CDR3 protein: CASRSLTSGRYEQYF
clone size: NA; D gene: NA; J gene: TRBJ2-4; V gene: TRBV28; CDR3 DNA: TGTGCCAGCAGTTTTGGACATCATCTAGCCAAAAACATTCAGTACTTC; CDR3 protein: CASSFGHHLAKNIQYF
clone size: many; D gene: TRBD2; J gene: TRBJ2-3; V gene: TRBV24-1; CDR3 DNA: TGTGCCACCAGTGATACTAGCGGGGGACCCACAGATACGCAGTATTTT; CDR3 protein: CATSDTSGGPTDTQYF
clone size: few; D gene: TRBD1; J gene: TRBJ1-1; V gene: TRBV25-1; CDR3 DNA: TGTGCCAGCAGTGAATACTTGACAGGGGGCACTGAAGCTTTCTTT; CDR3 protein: CASSEYLTGGTEAFF
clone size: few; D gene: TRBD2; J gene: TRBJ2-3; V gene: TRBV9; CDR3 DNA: TGTGCCAGCACCTTGGGGGGAGGGCCCCCAGATACGCAGTATTTT; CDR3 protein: CASTLGGGPPDTQYF
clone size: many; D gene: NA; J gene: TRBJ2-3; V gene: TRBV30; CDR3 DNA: TGTGCCTGGACGTCAATGGATACGCAGTATTTT; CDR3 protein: CAWTSMDTQYF
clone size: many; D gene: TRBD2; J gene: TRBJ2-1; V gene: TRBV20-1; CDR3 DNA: TGCAGTGCTAGCACCCTAGCGGGAGCTGGAAATGAGCAGTTCTTC; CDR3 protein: CSASTLAGAGNEQFF
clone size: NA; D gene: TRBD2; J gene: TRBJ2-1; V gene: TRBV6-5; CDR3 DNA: TGTGCCAGCAGTTACTCTAGCGGGAAGTACAATGAGCAGTTCTTC; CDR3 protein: CASSYSSGKYNEQFF
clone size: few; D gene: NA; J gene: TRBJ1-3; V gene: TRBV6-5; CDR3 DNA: TGTGCCAGCAGTTACATTCCTCTCCGGGGTGGAAACACCATATATTTT; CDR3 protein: CASSYIPLRGGNTIYF
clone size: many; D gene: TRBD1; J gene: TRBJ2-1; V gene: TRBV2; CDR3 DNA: TGTGCCACAAGTCGACAGGGCGGCTCCTACAATGAGCAGTTCTTC; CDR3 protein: CATSRQGGSYNEQFF
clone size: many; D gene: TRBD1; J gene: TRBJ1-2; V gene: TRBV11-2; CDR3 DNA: TGTGCCAGCAGCTTGGGACAGGGACAGCAATATGGCTACACCTTC; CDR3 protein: CASSLGQGQQYGYTF
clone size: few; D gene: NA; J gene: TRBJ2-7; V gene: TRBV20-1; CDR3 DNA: TGCAGTGCTAGACCCCAGGGGGGAGGGTCCTACGAGCAGTACTTC; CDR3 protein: CSARPQGGGSYEQYF
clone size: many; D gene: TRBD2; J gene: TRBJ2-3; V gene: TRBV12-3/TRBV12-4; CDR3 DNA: TGTGCCAGCAGTTTACGACTAGCGGTAGATACGCAGTATTTT; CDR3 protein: CASSLRLAVDTQYF
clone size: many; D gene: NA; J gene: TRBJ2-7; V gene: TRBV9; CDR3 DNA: TGTGCCAGCAGCGTAGCTTACCGGGAGACCGAGCAGTACTTC; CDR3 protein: CASSVAYRETEQYF
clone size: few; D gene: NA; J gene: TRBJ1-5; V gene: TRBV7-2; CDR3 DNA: TGTGCCAGCAGCTACGGGGTCTCTGGGGTTCAGCCCCAGCATTTT; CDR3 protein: CASSYGVSGVQPQHF
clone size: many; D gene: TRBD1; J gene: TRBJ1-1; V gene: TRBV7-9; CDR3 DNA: TGTGCCAGCAGCGGGGGCGGGACAGGGGTCTCTGAAGCTTTCTTT; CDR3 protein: CASSGGGTGVSEAFF
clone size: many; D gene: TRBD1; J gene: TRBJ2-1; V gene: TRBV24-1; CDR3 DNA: TGTGCCACCAGTGATTACCCAGGACAGGCGGATAGCCATGAGCAGTTCTTC; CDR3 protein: CATSDYPGQADSHEQFF
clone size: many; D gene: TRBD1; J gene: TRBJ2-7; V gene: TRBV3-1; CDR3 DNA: TGTGCCAGCAGCCAATTCCGGGACAGGGTCTACGAGCAGTACTTC; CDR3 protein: CASSQFRDRVYEQYF
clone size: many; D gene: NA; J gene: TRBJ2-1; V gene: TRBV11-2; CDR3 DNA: TGTGCCAGCAGCAAGATCCTAGAATCCTACAATGAGCAGTTCTTC; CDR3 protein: CASSKILESYNEQFF
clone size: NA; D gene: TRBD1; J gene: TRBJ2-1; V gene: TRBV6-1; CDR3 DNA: TGTGCCAGCAACTCCGGGACAGGGGCGGGTGAGCAGTTCTTC; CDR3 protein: CASNSGTGAGEQFF
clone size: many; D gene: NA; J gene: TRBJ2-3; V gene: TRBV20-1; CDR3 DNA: TGCAGTGCTAGAGACGGACTTCTAGTACGAAATACGCAGTATTTT; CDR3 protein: CSARDGLLVRNTQYF
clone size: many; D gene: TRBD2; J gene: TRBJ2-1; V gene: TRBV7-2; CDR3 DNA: TGTGCCAGCAGCTTCCTAGCGGGACCATTCAATGAGCAGTTCTTC; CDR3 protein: CASSFLAGPFNEQFF
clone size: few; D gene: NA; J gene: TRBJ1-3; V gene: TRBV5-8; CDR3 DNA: TGTGCCAGCAGCTTTTTCGGGCTTAGCTCTGGAAACACCATATATTTT; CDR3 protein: CASSFFGLSSGNTIYF
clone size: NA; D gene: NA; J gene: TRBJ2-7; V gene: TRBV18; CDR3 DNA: TGTGCCAGCTTCGCGACAACCGGGACCGCGTACGAGCAGTACTTC; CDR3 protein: CASFATTGTAYEQYF
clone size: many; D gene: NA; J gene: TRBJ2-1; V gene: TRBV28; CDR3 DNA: TGTGCCAGCAGTTTTGGTACAGGGTACAATGAGCAGTTCTTC; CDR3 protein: CASSFGTGYNEQFF
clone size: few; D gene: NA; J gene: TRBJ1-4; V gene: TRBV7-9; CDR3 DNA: TGTGCCAGCAGCTTAGTTGACCCACGAGCTAATGAAAAACTGTTTTTT; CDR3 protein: CASSLVDPRANEKLFF
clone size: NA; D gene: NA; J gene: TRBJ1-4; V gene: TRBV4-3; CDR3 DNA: TGCGCCAGCAGCCAATCATCGACAGACGCATCGGGCAATGAAAAACTGTTTTTT; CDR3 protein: CASSQSSTDASGNEKLFF
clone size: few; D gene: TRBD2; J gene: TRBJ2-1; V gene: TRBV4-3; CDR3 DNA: TGCGCCAGCAGCCAAGTGCGCGGGAGGGCCCACCCCTCGCAGTTCTTC; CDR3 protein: CASSQVRGRAHPSQFF
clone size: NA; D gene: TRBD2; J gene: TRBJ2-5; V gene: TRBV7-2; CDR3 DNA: TGTGCCAGCAGCTTAGAGGGGACTAGCGGGAGCCACCCCCAGTACTTC; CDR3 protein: CASSLEGTSGSHPQYF
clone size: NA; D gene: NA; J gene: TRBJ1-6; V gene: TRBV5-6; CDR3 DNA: TGTGCCAGCAGCTTGCGGGGGCCTAATTCACCCCTCCACTTT; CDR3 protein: CASSLRGPNSPLHF